This T cell receptor beta chain appears in the sequencing data of a study of cytomegalovirus exposure and HLA in healthy donors. Study details: Researchers previously reported finding more than 100 million unique TCR beta sequences from about 170 million T cells.

The CDR3 covers 19 residues. J lost 1 base, V lost 0 bases, and 14 bases had no gene match. CDR1 and CDR2 (germline): SGHRS, YFSETQ. Study findings and constraints: Upon later analysis, HLA-associated TCR beta chains proved more clonally expanded than other, equally common chains. Within an earlier analysis, most TCR beta V segments proved productive either about 87% or about 30% of the time.

The PCR made use of 60 Vbeta and 13 Jbeta primers. Some clones are missing from TCRdb's copy, which holds only in-frame ones; the method was immunoSEQ multiplex PCR. The data contain 120,000 to 150,000 clones, almost 80% of them seen just once; the ten biggest clones take up around 6.7%. This clone was observed a single time. Antigen unknown. The sample comprised PBMCs. This chain joins TRBV5-1 and TRBJ2-7, with 9 nucleotides matching TRBD1. This TCR was sampled from a woman between 40 and 50 years old in good health and CMV-seropositive. The CDR3 DNA is TGCGCCAGCAGCTTGGTCCTCCAACGGGACAGGGCGATTTCCTACGAGCAGTACTTC. The encoded protein is CASSLVLQRDRAISYEQYF.